The subject of this entry is one T cell receptor (beta chain). The data belong to a study of blood T cell repertoires in COVID-19. Study as a whole: Sites in the United States, Italy and Spain provided acute and convalescent COVID-19 samples.

Participants, about 18 to 90 years old, spanned 25 or so US areas. In the study's own analysis: Using reference gene primer amplification, nucleated cell counts were estimated. Repertoires were generated with immunoSEQ multiplex PCR, while TCRdb's copy carries only in-frame clones and drops some. The D gene and trimming were derived from the DNA, and the V and J assignments and clone size from that table. This table has approximately 280,000 clones, 89% appearing once. This CDR3 comprises 15 residues. With 3 bases clipped from V and 12 bases from J, the junction kept 7 bases outside the gene matches. The germline gives CDR1 MGHDK, CDR2 SYGVNS.

The source of this sequence is a woman in her sixties or seventies who had recovered from COVID-19. The sequenced sample was PBMCs or T cells enriched from blood (not recorded which). V is TRBV25-1 and J is TRBJ2-1; TRBD2 agrees at 14 bases. CDR3 nucleotide sequence: TGTGCCAGCAGTGACGCCGGGACTAGCGGGAGTACGCAGTTCTTC. This codes for CASSDAGTSGSTQFF.